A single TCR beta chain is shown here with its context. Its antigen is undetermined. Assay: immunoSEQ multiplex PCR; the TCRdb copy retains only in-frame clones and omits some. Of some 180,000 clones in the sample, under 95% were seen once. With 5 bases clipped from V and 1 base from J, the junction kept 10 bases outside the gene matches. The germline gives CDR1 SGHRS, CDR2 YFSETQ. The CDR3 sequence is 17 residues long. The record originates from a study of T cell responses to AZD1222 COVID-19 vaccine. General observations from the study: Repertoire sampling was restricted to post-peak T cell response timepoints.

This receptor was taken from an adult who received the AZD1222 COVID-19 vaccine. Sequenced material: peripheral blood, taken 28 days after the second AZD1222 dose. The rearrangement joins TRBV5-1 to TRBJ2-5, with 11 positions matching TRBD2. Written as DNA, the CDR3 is TGCGCCAGCAGGTCGTCTCTAGCGGGGGGTATCCAAGAGACCCAGTACTTC. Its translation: CASRSSLAGGIQETQYF.